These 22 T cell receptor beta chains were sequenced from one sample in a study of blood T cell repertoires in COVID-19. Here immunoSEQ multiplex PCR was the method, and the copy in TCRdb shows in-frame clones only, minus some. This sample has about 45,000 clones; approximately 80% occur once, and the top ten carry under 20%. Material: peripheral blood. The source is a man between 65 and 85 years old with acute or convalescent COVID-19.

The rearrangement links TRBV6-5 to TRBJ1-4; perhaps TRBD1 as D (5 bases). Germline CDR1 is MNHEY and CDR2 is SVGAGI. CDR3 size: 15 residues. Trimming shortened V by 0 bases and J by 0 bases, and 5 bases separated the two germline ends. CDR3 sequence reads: CASSYSGATNEKLFF. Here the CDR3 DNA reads TGTGCCAGCAGTTACTCAGGGGCAACTAATGAAAAACTGTTTTTT.

This CDR3 reads CASSSNRGNPSLRDEQYF. The DNA of the CDR3 is TGTGCCAGCAGCTCCAACAGGGGAAATCCCTCCCTTAGAGACGAGCAGTACTTC. The chain joins TRBV7-8 to TRBJ2-7, with 7 bases that match TRBD1. V lost 4 bases, J lost 5 bases, and 20 bases stayed unmatched. Germline values: CDR1 SGHVS, CDR2 FQNEAQ. CDR3 length: 18 amino acids. Supplemented by reference TRBV7-8 and TRBJ2-7, the full variable domain reads GAGVSQSPRYKVAKRGQDVALRCDPISGHVSLFWYQQALGQGPEFLTYFQNEAQLDKSGLPSDRFFAERPEGSVSTLKIQRTQQEDSAVYLCASSSNRGNPSLRDEQYFGPGTRLTVT.

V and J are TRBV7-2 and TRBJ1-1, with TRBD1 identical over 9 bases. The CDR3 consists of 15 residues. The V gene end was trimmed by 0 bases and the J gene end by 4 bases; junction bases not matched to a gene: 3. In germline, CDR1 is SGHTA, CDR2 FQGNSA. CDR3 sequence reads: CASSLAPTGGTEAFF. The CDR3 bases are TGTGCCAGCAGCTTAGCTCCGACAGGGGGCACTGAAGCTTTCTTT.

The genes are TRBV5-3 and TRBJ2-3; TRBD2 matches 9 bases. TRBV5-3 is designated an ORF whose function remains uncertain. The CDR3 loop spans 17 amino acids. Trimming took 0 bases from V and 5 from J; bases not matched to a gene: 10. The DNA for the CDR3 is TGTGCCAGAAGCTTGGCCTGGCGCGGGGGGGCCCTAGATACGCAGTATTTT. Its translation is CARSLAWRGGALDTQYF.

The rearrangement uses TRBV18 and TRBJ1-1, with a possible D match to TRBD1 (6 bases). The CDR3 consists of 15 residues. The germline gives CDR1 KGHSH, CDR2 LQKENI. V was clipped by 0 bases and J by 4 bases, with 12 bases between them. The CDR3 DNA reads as TGTGCCAGCTCACCACCGGGGGCCTCGGGCACTGAAGCTTTCTTT. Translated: CASSPPGASGTEAFF.

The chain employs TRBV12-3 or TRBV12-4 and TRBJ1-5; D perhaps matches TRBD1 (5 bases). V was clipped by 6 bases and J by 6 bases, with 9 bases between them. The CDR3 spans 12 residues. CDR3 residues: CASSKRGQPQHF. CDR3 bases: TGTGCCAGCAGCAAAAGGGGTCAGCCCCAGCATTTT.

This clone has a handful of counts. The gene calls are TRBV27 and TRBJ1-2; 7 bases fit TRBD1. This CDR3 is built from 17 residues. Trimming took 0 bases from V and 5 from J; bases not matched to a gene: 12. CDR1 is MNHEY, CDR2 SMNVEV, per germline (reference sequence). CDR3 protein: CASSLSPGGELSYGYTF. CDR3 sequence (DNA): TGTGCCAGCAGTTTATCCCCAGGGGGAGAGTTATCTTATGGCTACACCTTC.

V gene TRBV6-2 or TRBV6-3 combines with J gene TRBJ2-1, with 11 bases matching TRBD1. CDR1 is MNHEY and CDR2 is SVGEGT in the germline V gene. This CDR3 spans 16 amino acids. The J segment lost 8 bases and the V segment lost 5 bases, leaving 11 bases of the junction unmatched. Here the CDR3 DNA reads TGTGCCAGCAGTGGACAGGGGGCTGTAAGGGAGTATGAGCAGTTCTTC. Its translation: CASSGQGAVREYEQFF.

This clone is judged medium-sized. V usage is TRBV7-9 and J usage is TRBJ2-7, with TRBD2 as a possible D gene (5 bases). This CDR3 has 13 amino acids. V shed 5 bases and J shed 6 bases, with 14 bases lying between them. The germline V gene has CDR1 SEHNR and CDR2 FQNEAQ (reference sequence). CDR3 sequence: CASSPLIRGEQYF. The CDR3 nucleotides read TGTGCCAGCAGCCCCCTTATCCGGGGCGAGCAGTACTTC.

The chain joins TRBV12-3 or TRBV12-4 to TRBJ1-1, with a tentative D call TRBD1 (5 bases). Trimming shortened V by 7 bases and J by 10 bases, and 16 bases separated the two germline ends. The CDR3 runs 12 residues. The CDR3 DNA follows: TGTGCCAGCACCATGGGACTCACCGGAGCTTTCTTT. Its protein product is CASTMGLTGAFF.

CDR3 sequence: CASGRQGLYEQYF. The CDR3 DNA follows: TGTGCCAGCGGGAGACAGGGGCTCTACGAGCAGTACTTC. The V and J genes are TRBV5-5 and TRBJ2-7; 8 bases are shared with TRBD1. The CDR3 has 13 amino acids. Germline trimming cut 7 bases from V and 3 bases from J; bases unmatched to any gene: 6. Germline CDR1 is SGHKS and CDR2 is YYEKEE (reference sequence).

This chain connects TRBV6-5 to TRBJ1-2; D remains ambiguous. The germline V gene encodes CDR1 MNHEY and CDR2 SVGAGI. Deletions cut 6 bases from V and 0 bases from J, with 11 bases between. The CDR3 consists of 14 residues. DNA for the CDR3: TGTGCCAGCAGCCGAGGGCCTACTAACTATGGCTACACCTTC. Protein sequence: CASSRGPTNYGYTF.

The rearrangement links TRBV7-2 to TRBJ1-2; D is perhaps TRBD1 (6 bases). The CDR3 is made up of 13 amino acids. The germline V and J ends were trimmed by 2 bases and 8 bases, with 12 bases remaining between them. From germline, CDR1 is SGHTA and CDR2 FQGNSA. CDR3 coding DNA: TGTGCCAGCAGCTTAAGGCAGGGGCACGGCTACACCTTC. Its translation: CASSLRQGHGYTF.

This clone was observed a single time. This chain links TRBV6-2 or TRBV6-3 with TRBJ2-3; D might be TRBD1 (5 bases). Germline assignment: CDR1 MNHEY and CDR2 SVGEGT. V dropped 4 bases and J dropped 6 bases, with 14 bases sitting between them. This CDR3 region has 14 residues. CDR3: CASSSLQVTDTQYF. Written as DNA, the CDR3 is TGTGCCAGCAGTTCCTTACAGGTTACGGATACGCAGTATTTT.

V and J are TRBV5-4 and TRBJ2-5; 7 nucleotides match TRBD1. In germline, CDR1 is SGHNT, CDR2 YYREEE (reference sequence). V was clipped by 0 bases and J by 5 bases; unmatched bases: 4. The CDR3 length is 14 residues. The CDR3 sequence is CASSLGRGLETQYF. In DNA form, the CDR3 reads TGTGCCAGCAGCTTGGGTAGGGGGCTCGAGACCCAGTACTTC.

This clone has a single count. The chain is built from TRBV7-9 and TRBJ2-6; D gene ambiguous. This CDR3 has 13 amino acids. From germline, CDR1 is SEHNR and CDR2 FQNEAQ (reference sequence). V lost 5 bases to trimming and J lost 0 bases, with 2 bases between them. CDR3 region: CASSHSGANVLTF. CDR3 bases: TGTGCCAGCAGCCACTCTGGGGCCAACGTCCTGACTTTC. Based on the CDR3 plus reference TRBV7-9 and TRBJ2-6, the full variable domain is DTGVSQNPRHKITKRGQNVTFRCDPISEHNRLYWYRQTLGQGPEFLTYFQNEAQLEKSRLLSDRFSAERPKGSFSTLEIQRTEQGDSAMYLCASSHSGANVLTFGAGSRLTVL.

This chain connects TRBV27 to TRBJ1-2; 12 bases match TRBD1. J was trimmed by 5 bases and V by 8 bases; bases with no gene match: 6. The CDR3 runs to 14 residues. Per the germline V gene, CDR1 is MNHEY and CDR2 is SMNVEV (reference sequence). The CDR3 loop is CASGDRGPWYGYTF. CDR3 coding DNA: TGTGCCAGCGGGGACAGGGGGCCTTGGTATGGCTACACCTTC.

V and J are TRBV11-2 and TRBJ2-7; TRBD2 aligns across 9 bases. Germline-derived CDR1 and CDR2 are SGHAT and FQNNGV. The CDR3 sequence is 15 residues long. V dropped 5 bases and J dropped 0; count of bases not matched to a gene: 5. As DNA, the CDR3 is TGTGCCAGCAGCATTAGCGGGGGTCGCTCCTACGAGCAGTACTTC. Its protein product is CASSISGGRSYEQYF.

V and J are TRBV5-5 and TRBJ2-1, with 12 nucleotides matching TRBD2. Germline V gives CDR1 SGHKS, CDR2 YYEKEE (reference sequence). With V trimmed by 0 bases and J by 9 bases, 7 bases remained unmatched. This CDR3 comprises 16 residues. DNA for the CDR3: TGTGCCAGCAGCTTGGAACTAGCGGGGGGAGGCGGTGAGCAGTTCTTC. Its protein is CASSLELAGGGGEQFF.

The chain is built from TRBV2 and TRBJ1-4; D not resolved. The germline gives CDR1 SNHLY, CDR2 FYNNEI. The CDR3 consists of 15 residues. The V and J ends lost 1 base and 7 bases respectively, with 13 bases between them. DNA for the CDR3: TGTGCCAGCAGTGAAGAAAGGGCGGGAGGTGAAAAACTGTTTTTT. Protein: CASSEERAGGEKLFF. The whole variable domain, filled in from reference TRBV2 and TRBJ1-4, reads EPEVTQTPSHQVTQMGQEVILRCVPISNHLYFYWYRQILGQKVEFLVSFYNNEISEKSEIFDDQFSVERPDGSNFTLKIRSTKLEDSAMYFCASSEERAGGEKLFFGSGTQLSVL.

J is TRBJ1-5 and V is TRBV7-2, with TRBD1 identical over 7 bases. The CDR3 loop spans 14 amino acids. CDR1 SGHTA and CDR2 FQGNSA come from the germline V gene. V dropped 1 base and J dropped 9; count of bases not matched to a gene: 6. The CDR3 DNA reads TGTGCCAGCAGCTTAGACAGGGGCCGTGGGCCCCAGCATTTT. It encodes CASSLDRGRGPQHF.

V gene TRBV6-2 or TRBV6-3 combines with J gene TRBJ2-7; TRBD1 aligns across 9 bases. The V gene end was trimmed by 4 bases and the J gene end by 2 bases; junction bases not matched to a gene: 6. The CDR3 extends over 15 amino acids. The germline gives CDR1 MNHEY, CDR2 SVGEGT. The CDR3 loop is CASSWGQGGAYEQYF. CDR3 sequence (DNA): TGTGCCAGCAGTTGGGGACAGGGAGGAGCCTACGAGCAGTACTTC.